This T cell receptor beta chain comes out of a study (TCRdb year 2016). Receptor libraries were prepared by RT-PCR. Data came from an Illumina MiSeq. Using fastp at Q25 and MiXCR, TCRdb reprocessed the public reads and kept productive beta chains. Here each entry gathers all rows of one CDR3 protein and keeps the most common genes and DNA. Across this sample there are about 680,000 distinct CDR3 sequences, with 13% to 15% seen only once. Just over 3.5% of the sample belongs to the ten largest clones. V has 8 bases trimmed and J has 7 bases trimmed; junction bases matching no gene number 9. From the germline V gene, CDR1 is KGHDR and CDR2 is SFDVKD. The CDR3 numbers 14 residues from cysteine through phenylalanine. Left in the record is the CDR3 DNA by itself, 42 bases read in frame from the first base. Of note for this clonotype: No cognate antigen has been identified for it. No base-level quality is on record; no much larger clone is a single base apart.

The sequence is built from TRBV24-1 and TRBJ2-2; 7 nucleotides in the junction match TRBD2. The sequence derives from a female donor in good health, serving as a healthy control. Material: memory CD4+ T cells from blood. The encoded CDR3 is CATTGDSGFGELFF. In nucleotide form, the sequence is TGTGCCACCACAGGCGATAGCGGGTTCGGGGAGCTGTTTTTT.